The T cell receptor (beta chain) under discussion was sequenced for a study of T cell responses to AZD1222 COVID-19 vaccine. Germline V lookup: CDR1 LGHDT, CDR2 YNNKEL (reference sequence). V lost 1 base, J lost 2 bases, and 7 bases stayed unmatched. The length of the CDR3 is 17 residues. Remarks on this clone: Its antigen remains unknown.

The repertoire was sequenced with immunoSEQ multiplex PCR; TCRdb's copy has only in-frame clones and lacks some. The sample holds some 140,000 clones, 90% to 95% seen once. Notes on the study in general: In all cases, repertoires were sampled only after the peak T cell response. Donors skewed white British and female; clonal diversity was possibly underestimated.

Second-dose schedules of about 4 or about 12 weeks were combined. V and J are TRBV3-1 (or the pseudogene TRBV3-2) and TRBJ2-2, with 7 bases lining up with TRBD1. Material: peripheral blood, obtained 28 days after the second AZD1222 dose. This receptor was taken from an adult who received the AZD1222 COVID-19 vaccine. In DNA form, the CDR3 reads TGTGCCAGCAGCCAAGCAGTGAGGGGGCCTAACACCGGGGAGCTGTTTTTT. As protein: CASSQAVRGPNTGELFF.